Listed here are 23 T cell receptor beta chains from one sample, sequenced in a study of cytomegalovirus exposure and HLA in healthy donors. Primers: 60 Vbeta forward and 13 Jbeta reverse. Method: immunoSEQ multiplex PCR; TCRdb's copy keeps in-frame clones and lacks some. The sample records about 94,000 clones, approximately 77% being singletons. What was sequenced was PBMCs. These TCRs come from a human donor in good health.

This rearrangement joins TRBV29-1 to TRBJ2-7; the match to TRBD2 covers 7 bases. CDR3 size: 11 residues. The V segment lost 4 bases and the J segment 6 bases; nucleotides outside the gene matches: 3. Germline loops: CDR1 SQVTM, CDR2 ANQGSEA. The CDR3 is CSVVGGVEQYF. The CDR3 region has the DNA TGCAGCGTTGTGGGGGGGGTCGAGCAGTACTTC.

This clone was counted a few times. The chain joins TRBV7-3 to TRBJ2-1, with D possibly TRBD2 on 6 matching bases. This CDR3 region has 14 residues. Germline CDR1 reads SGHTA; CDR2 reads FQGTGA. V was trimmed by 4 bases and J by 4 bases, leaving 11 bases between them. The CDR3 DNA reads as TGTGCCAGCAGCTCCCCGGGACTTTACAATGAGCAGTTCTTC. Translation gives CASSSPGLYNEQFF.

The chain joins TRBV11-3 to TRBJ2-1, with 7 bases lining up with TRBD1. This CDR3 comprises 12 residues. Germline loops: CDR1 SGHNT, CDR2 YENEEA. The junction had 4 bases not matched to a gene; V was cut back by 5 bases and J by 9 bases. CDR3 sequence: CASSQGQLEQFF. CDR3 nucleotides: TGTGCCAGCAGCCAGGGACAGCTTGAGCAGTTCTTC.

This sequence joins TRBV5-1 and TRBJ2-1; tentatively, D is TRBD1 (6 bases). The CDR3 sequence is 15 residues long. V dropped 0 bases and J dropped 3 bases, with 10 bases sitting between them. Germline values: CDR1 SGHRS, CDR2 YFSETQ. The CDR3 region has the DNA TGCGCCAGCAGCTTGGCCTCACAGGGCTACAATGAGCAGTTCTTC. The encoded protein is CASSLASQGYNEQFF.

The V gene is TRBV19, the J gene TRBJ2-7; 9 bases line up with TRBD1. Trimming took 6 bases from V and 4 from J; bases not matched to a gene: 10. The CDR3 contains 15 residues. Germline CDR1 reads LNHDA; CDR2 reads SQIVND (reference sequence). The CDR3 nucleotides read TGTGCCAGTAGCTGGTCCGGGACAGGGACGTACGAGCAGTACTTC. As protein: CASSWSGTGTYEQYF.

The chain joins TRBV7-2 to TRBJ1-1; D remains ambiguous. The CDR3 is 15 residues long. Germline V gives CDR1 SGHTA, CDR2 FQGNSA. V was shortened by 1 base and J by 7 bases, with 16 bases between the two germline ends. CDR3 residues: CASSLVPLGLIEAFF. As DNA, the CDR3 is TGTGCCAGCAGCTTAGTGCCGTTAGGACTGATTGAAGCTTTCTTT.

The chain carries TRBV5-6 and TRBJ2-6, with a possible D match to TRBD1 (5 bases). CDR3 size: 15 residues. V was trimmed by 4 bases and J by 2 bases, leaving 10 bases between them. CDR1 and CDR2 (germline): SGHDT, YYEEEE. CDR3 coding DNA: TGTGCCAGCAGCCCCCTGGGGCCTGGGGCCAACGTCCTGACTTTC. As protein: CASSPLGPGANVLTF.

The V call is TRBV6-1, the J call TRBJ2-5; D is unresolved. Matching the DNA end better, TRBJ2-7 makes the J call doubtful. CDR3 size: 12 residues. The V gene's germline CDR1 is MNHNS and CDR2 SASEGT. The CDR3 reads CASSEYSYEQYF. The CDR3 DNA follows: TGTGCCAGCAGTGAATACTCCTACGAGCAGTACTTC.

Regarding this clone: The junction and the germline gene differ at one end; a read error may be behind it. The rearrangement links TRBV5-5 to TRBJ1-1; D unresolved. Germline loops: CDR1 SGHKS, CDR2 YYEKEE (reference sequence). The CDR3 consists of 14 residues. The CDR3 loop reads CAGSFRVQNTEAFF. Here the CDR3 DNA reads TGTGCCGGCAGCTTCCGGGTCCAGAACACTGAAGCTTTCTTT.

V gene TRBV5-4 combines with J gene TRBJ2-3; possible D gene TRBD2, 5 bases. Germline CDR1 is SGHNT and CDR2 is YYREEE (reference sequence). The CDR3 has 16 amino acids. V was shortened by 0 bases and J by 4 bases, with 15 bases between the two germline ends. The CDR3: CASSLAGVGRADTQYF. DNA for the CDR3: TGTGCCAGCAGCTTGGCCGGGGTCGGGCGGGCAGATACGCAGTATTTT.

The rearrangement joins TRBV4-2 to TRBJ1-2; 8 bases are shared with TRBD1. This CDR3 spans 16 amino acids. The V gene end was trimmed by 0 bases and the J gene end by 8 bases; junction bases not matched to a gene: 11. CDR1 is LGHNA, CDR2 YNFKEQ, per germline. Here the CDR3 reads CASSQESGRGLGGYTF. CDR3 coding DNA: TGTGCCAGCAGCCAAGAAAGTGGCAGGGGGCTGGGAGGCTACACCTTC.

The chain carries TRBV10-2 and TRBJ2-2, with D perhaps TRBD2 (5 bases). V was pared by 6 bases and J by 9 bases, with 11 bases between. The CDR3 runs 12 residues. Germline loops: CDR1 WSHSY, CDR2 SAAADI. In nucleotides, the CDR3 is TGCGCCAGCAGCCCGACTATCCGGGAGCTGTTTTTT. Translation gives CASSPTIRELFF.

This chain uses TRBV7-2 with TRBJ2-7; D possibly corresponds to TRBD1 (5 bases). CDR3 length: 13 residues. V was cut by 3 bases and J by 6 bases, with 12 bases left in between. Germline CDR1 is SGHTA and CDR2 is FQGNSA. CDR3: CASSFDRAPEQYF. In DNA form, the CDR3 reads TGTGCCAGCAGCTTTGACAGAGCGCCCGAGCAGTACTTC.

The chain links TRBV5-1 to TRBJ2-3; maybe TRBD2 (7 bases). Trimming stripped 4 bases from V and 6 bases from J, with 18 bases between. The CDR3 is made up of 15 amino acids. The V gene's germline CDR1 is SGHRS and CDR2 YFSETQ. This chain's CDR3 is CASSPGPRGLDTQYF. CDR3 DNA: TGCGCCAGCAGCCCAGGACCGCGGGGGCTGGATACGCAGTATTTT.

The rearrangement joins TRBV19 to TRBJ1-1; TRBD1 might be the D (6 bases). CDR1 is LNHDA and CDR2 is SQIVND in the germline V gene (reference sequence). The CDR3 covers 13 residues. V gave up 7 bases and J gave up 7 bases, with 16 bases separating them. The CDR3: CASTPRGNGEAFF. The CDR3 DNA sequence: TGTGCCAGTACCCCTAGGGGGAACGGTGAAGCTTTCTTT. The full variable domain, its missing parts supplied by reference TRBV19 and TRBJ1-1, is DGGITQSPKYLFRKEGQNVTLSCEQNLNHDAMYWYRQDPGQGLRLIYYSQIVNDFQKGDIAEGYSVSREKKESFPLTVTSAQKNPTAFYLCASTPRGNGEAFFGQGTRLTVV.

This clone was counted once. The chain uses TRBV27 and TRBJ1-5, with D possibly TRBD1 on 6 matching bases. Germline assignment: CDR1 MNHEY and CDR2 SMNVEV (reference sequence). CDR3 length equals 15 residues. Between the trimmed V and J ends, which lost 7 bases and 0 bases, there was a span of 13 bases. The chain's CDR3 is CASTRTGHSNQPQHF. For the CDR3, the DNA is TGTGCCAGCACCCGGACGGGACATAGCAATCAGCCCCAGCATTTT.

In this sample, this clone turned up many times. A read error may produce the germline difference seen at one junction end. The CDR3 DNA reads TGTGCTAGCAGCGGCGCCGGGGACAGGAGTACCTACAATGAGCAGTTCTTC. Translating it yields CASSGAGDRSTYNEQFF. The chain recombines TRBV7-7 with TRBJ2-1; 8 nucleotides align to TRBD1. Germline-derived CDR1 and CDR2 are SSHAT and FNYEAQ (reference sequence). This CDR3 region has 17 residues.

Notes on this clone: Mismatch with germline at one junction end may stem from a read error. CDR3 coding DNA: TGTACCAGCAAAACCCCCGACACCTCAGGGACCCAGTACTTC. Translating it yields CTSKTPDTSGTQYF. V is TRBV6-5 and J is TRBJ2-5; D is unresolved. The germline CDR1 and CDR2 sequences are MNHEY and SVGAGI. This CDR3 has 14 amino acids.

The chain joins TRBV7-9 to TRBJ1-1, with 7 nucleotides matching TRBD1. Germline loops: CDR1 SEHNR, CDR2 FQNEAQ (reference sequence). CDR3 length equals 14 residues. J lost 5 bases, V lost 5 bases, and 8 bases had no gene match. The CDR3 protein is CASSPLTGLTEAFF. CDR3 sequence (DNA): TGTGCCAGCAGCCCTTTGACAGGGCTGACTGAAGCTTTCTTT.

V is TRBV2 and J is TRBJ2-3, with TRBD1 as a possible D gene (6 bases). Germline CDR1 reads SNHLY; CDR2 reads FYNNEI. The CDR3 runs to 13 residues. V gave up 11 bases and J gave up 2 bases, with 14 bases separating them. CDR3 loop: CAVLTGITDTQYF. CDR3 bases: TGTGCCGTCCTAACAGGGATCACAGATACGCAGTATTTT.

As for this clone: One junction end disagrees with the germline gene, perhaps due to a read error. This chain connects TRBV30 to TRBJ2-7; possible D gene TRBD1, 6 bases. Germline CDR1 and CDR2: GTSNPN and SVGIG (reference sequence). This CDR3 region has 12 residues. The CDR3: CAWSVRDNRMGF. CDR3 sequence (DNA): TGTGCCTGGAGTGTACGGGACAATCGAATGGGGTTC.

The V and J genes are TRBV5-4 and TRBJ2-2; 11 bases fit TRBD2. The J segment lost 4 bases and the V segment lost 0 bases, leaving 2 bases of the junction unmatched. CDR3 length equals 16 residues. Germline CDR1 is SGHNT and CDR2 is YYREEE (reference sequence). This chain's CDR3 is CASSLGLAGLTGELFF. CDR3 DNA: TGTGCCAGCAGCTTGGGACTAGCGGGGCTCACCGGGGAGCTGTTTTTT.

The genes are TRBV7-2 and TRBJ1-2; D is possibly TRBD1 (5 bases). CDR3 length: 15 amino acids. The V gene lost 5 bases and the J gene lost 2 bases, with 15 bases spanning the gap. Germline V lookup: CDR1 SGHTA, CDR2 FQGNSA. This CDR3 is CASSGHDGMNYGYTF. The CDR3 nucleotides are TGTGCCAGCAGCGGACACGACGGTATGAACTATGGCTACACCTTC.